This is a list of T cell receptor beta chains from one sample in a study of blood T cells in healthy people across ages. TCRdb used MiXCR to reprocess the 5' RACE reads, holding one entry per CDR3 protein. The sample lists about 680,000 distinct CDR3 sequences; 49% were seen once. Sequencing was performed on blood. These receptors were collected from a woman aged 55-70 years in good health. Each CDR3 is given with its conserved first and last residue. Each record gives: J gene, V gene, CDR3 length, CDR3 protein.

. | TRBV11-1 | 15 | CASSFGALGLYEQYF
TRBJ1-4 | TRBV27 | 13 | CASRARDREKLFF
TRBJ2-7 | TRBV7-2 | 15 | CASSAGAGLVYEQYF
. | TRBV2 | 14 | CASSPWVLGYEQYF
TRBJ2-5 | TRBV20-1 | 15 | CSAHPTSGDQETQYF
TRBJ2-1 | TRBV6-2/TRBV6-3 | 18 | CASSYPLEGQGPRDEQFF
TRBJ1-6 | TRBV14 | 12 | CASSYKVSPLHF
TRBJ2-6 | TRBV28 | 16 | CASSSWTSAGANVLTF
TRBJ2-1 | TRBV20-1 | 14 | CSAQNRFTDNEQFF
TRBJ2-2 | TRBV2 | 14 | CAAAVLRSTGELFF